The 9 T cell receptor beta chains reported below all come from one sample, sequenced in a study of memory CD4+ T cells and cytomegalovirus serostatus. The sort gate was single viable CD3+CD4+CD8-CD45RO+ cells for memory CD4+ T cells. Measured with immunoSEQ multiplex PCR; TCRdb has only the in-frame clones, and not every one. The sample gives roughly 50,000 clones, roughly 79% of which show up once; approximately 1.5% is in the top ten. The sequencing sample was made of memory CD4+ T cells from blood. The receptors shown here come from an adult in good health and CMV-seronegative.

The CDR3 here is CASSLGSWGGYTF. The CDR3 DNA sequence: TGTGCCAGCAGCTTGGGTTCTTGGGGTGGCTACACCTTC. The V call is TRBV5-6, the J call TRBJ1-2; D is ambiguous. V gave up 0 bases and J gave up 7 bases, with 10 bases separating them. This CDR3 has 13 residues. The germline CDR1 and CDR2 sequences are SGHDT and YYEEEE.

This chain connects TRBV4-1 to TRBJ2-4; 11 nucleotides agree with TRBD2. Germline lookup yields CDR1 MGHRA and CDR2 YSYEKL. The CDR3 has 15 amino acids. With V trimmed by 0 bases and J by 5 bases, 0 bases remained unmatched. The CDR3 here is CASSQDSGRENIQYF. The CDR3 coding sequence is TGCGCCAGCAGCCAAGATAGCGGGAGGGAAAACATTCAGTACTTC.

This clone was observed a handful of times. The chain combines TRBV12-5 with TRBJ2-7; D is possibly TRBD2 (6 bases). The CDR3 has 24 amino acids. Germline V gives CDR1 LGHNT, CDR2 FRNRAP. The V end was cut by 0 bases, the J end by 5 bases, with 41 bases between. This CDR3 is CASGLVEAAPKTSGDWFFEDEQYF. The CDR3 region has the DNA TGTGCTAGTGGTTTGGTCGAGGCAGCCCCTAAGACTAGTGGGGACTGGTTCTTCGAGGACGAGCAGTACTTC.

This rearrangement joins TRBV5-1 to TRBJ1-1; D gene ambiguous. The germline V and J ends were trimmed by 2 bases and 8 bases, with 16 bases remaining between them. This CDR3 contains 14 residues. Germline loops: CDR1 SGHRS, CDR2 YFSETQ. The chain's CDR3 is CASSLSGHTPEAFF. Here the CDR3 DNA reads TGCGCCAGCAGCTTAAGTGGCCACACGCCCGAAGCTTTCTTT.

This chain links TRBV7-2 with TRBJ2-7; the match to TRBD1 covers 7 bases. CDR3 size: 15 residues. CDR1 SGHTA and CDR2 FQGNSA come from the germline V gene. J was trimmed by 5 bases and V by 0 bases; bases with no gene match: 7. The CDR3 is CASSLALTGANEQYF. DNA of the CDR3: TGTGCCAGCAGCTTAGCGCTAACAGGGGCGAACGAGCAGTACTTC.

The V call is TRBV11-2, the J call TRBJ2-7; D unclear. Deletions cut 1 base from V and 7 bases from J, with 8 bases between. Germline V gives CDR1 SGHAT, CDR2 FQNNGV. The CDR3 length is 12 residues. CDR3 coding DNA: TGTGCCAGCAGCTTAGGCGCCGGGGAGCAGTACTTC. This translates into CASSLGAGEQYF.

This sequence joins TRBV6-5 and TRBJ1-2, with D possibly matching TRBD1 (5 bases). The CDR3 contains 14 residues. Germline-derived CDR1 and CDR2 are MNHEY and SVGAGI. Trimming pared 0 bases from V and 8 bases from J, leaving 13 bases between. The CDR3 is CASSYSGRAAGYTF. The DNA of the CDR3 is TGTGCCAGCAGTTACTCGGGCAGGGCGGCCGGCTACACCTTC.

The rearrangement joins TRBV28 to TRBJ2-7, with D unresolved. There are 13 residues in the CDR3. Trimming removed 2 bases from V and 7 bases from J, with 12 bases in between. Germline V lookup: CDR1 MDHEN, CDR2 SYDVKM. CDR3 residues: CASSLLNPREQYF. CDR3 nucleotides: TGTGCCAGCAGTTTACTAAACCCCCGGGAGCAGTACTTC.

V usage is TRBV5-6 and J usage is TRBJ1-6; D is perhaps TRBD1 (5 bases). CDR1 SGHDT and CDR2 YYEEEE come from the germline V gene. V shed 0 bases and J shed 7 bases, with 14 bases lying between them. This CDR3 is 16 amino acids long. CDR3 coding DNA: TGTGCCAGCAGCTTGGTAAGAGGGGCGGAGAATTCACCCCTCCACTTT. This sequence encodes CASSLVRGAENSPLHF. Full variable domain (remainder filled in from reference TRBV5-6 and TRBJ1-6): DAGVTQSPTHLIKTRGQQVTLRCSPKSGHDTVSWYQQALGQGPQFIFQYYEEEERQRGNFPDRFSGHQFPNYSSELNVNALLLGDSALYLCASSLVRGAENSPLHFGNGTRLTVT.